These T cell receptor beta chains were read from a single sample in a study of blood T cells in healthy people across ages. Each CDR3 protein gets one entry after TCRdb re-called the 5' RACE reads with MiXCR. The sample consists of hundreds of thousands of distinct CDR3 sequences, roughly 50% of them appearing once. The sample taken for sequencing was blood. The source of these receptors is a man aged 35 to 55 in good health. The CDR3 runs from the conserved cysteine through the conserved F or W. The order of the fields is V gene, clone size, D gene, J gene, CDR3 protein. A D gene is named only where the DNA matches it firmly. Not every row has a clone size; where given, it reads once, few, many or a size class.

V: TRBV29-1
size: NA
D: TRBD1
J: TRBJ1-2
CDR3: CSVVSGTGHPGYGYTF

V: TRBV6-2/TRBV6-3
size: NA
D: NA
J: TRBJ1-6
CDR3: CASSDKQEWSSPLHF

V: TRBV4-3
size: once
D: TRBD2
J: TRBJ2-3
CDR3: CASSQEDKTGGPSYTQYF

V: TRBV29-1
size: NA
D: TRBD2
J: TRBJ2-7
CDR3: CSVQGTSGRASSSKQYF

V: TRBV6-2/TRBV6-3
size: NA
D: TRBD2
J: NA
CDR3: CASSRGLAVPRLGHEQYF

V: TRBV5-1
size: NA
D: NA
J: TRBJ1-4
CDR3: CASSSLSGEEKLFF

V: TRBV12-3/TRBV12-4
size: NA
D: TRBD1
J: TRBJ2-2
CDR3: CASSFIALGQGRTGELFF

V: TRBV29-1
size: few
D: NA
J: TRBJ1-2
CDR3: CSVPNRDTINYGYTF

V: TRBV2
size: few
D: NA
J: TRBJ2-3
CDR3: CAIIITGVGTDTQYF

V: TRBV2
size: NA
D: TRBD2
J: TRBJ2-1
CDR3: CASSSLAGGNEQFF

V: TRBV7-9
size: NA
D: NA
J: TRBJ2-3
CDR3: CASSPPYRLDTQYF

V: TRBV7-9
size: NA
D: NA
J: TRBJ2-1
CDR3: CASSPGVNFHEQFF

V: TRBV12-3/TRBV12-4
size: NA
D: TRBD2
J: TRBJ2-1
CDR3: CASSSKLAVYNEQFF

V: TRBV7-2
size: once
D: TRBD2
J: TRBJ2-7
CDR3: CASSLDGGGHNEQYF

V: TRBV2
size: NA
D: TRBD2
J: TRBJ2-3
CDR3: CAIKAGTSFINTDTQYF

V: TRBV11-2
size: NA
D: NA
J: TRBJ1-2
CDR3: CASTGFGTEDYGYTF

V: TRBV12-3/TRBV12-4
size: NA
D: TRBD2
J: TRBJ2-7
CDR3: CASSPPGLAGAHEQYF

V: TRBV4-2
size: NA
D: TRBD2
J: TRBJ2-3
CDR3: CASSRPWNGGSSTDTQYF

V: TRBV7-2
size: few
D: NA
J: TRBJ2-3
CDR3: CASTRGLGSGLAGQDTQYF

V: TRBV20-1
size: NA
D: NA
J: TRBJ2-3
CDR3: CSARGDTLTDTQYF

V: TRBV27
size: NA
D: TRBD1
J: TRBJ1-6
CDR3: CASSLFARGDRENSPLHF

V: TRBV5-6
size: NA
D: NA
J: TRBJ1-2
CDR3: CASSRIDSPPGGYTF

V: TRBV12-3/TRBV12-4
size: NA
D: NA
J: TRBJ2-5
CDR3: CASSFNGGREQYF

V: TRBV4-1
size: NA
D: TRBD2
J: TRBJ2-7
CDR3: CASSHRTSGNSYEQYF

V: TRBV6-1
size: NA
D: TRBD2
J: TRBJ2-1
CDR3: CASRDPSGGGVYNEQFF

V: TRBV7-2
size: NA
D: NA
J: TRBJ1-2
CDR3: CASSPDLKGYTF

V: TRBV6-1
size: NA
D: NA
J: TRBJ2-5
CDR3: CASSKGDPNNEQYF

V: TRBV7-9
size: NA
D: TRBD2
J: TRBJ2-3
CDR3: CASRSSGSTDTQYF

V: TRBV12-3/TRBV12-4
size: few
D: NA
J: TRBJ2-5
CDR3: CASSLDSEGGRQETQYF

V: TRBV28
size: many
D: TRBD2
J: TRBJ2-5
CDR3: CASSSDRGTSGRETQYF

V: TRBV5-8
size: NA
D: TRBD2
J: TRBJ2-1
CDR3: CASRPAGGIMDEQFF

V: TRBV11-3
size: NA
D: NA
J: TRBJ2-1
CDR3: CASSLAHLTSGYNEQFF